The text below deals with one TCR beta chain. Germline values: CDR1 SGHRS, CDR2 YFSETQ. Trimming took 2 bases from V and 6 from J; bases not matched to a gene: 7. The CDR3 loop spans 15 amino acids. Original data processing: Amplified reference gene primers provided the basis for estimating nucleated cell counts. Produced via immunoSEQ multiplex PCR; TCRdb's table is partial and in-frame only. The DNA gave D and trimming, while V, J and clone size come from that table. The table has roughly 350,000 clones, 85% seen once. This entry belongs to a study of blood T cell repertoires in COVID-19. Looking at the study overall: The United States, Italy and Spain provided the acute and convalescent COVID-19 samples.

This rearrangement joins TRBV5-1 to TRBJ2-2; TRBD1 agrees at 7 bases. The clonotype was recovered from a woman between 18 and 30 years old with acute or convalescent COVID-19. The source material was peripheral blood. The CDR3 here is CASSLEGGLAGELFF. The CDR3 bases are TGCGCCAGCAGCTTAGAAGGGGGCTTGGCCGGGGAGCTGTTTTTT.